This entry describes one T cell receptor beta chain. As yet, its antigen is unknown. Clones were sequenced by immunoSEQ multiplex PCR, and TCRdb holds only the in-frame ones, with some missing. The table shows 95,000 to 100,000 clones, with roughly 87% occurring only once. Trimming took 4 bases from V and 4 from J, leaving 14 bases between them. This CDR3 is 15 amino acids long. Per the germline V gene, CDR1 is MGHRA and CDR2 is YSYEKL. The sample is drawn from a study of T cell responses to AZD1222 COVID-19 vaccine. Study observations and caveats: A mostly white British donor set with more females was recruited, and clonal diversity was possibly underestimated. Repertoire samples came only from after the peak T cell response.

This clonotype was sampled from an adult in good health. This chain connects TRBV4-1 to TRBJ2-1, with a tentative D call TRBD2 (6 bases). The input for sequencing was peripheral blood, taken on day 0 of AZD1222 vaccination. The CDR3 sequence: CASSLREIIYNEQFF. The CDR3 DNA sequence: TGCGCCAGCAGCCTACGGGAGATCATTTACAATGAGCAGTTCTTC.